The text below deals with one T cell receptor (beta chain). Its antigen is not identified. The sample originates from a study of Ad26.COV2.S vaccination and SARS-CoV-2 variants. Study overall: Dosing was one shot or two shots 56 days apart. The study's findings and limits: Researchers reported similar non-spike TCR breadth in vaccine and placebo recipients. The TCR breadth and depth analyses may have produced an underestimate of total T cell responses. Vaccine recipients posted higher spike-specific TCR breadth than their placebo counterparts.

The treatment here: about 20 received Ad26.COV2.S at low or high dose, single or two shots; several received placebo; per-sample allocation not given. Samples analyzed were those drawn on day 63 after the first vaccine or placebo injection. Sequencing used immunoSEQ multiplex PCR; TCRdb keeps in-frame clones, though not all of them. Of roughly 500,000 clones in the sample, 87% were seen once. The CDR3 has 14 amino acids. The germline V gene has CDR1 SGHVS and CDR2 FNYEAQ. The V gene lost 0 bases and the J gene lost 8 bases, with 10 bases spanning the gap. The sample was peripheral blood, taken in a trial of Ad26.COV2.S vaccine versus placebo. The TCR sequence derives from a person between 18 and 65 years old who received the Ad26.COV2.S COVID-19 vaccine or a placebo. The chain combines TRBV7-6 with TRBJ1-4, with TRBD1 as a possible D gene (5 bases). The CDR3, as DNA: TGTGCCAGCAGCTTAGCAGGGGTCGGGGAAAAACTGTTTTTT. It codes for CASSLAGVGEKLFF.